This T cell receptor (beta chain) was recovered during a study of blood T cell repertoires in COVID-19. The overall study: In each case, the material was cDNA or gDNA derived from T cells, B-cell-depleted T cells, or PBMCs.

Between the trimmed V and J ends, which lost 6 bases and 3 bases, there was a span of 18 bases. The length of the CDR3 is 16 residues. Germline V gene sequence: CDR1 MNHEY, CDR2 SMNVEV (reference sequence). The method was immunoSEQ multiplex PCR; TCRdb's version includes in-frame clones alone and lacks a portion of them. The table includes about 290,000 clones, around 90% detected once. This clonotype was obtained from a woman in her thirties or forties who had recovered from COVID-19. This chain uses TRBV27 with TRBJ1-5; weak D call: TRBD1 (5 bases). Input material: PBMCs or T cells enriched from blood (not recorded which). The CDR3 sequence: CASSRLTSGYNQPQHF. For the CDR3, the DNA is TGTGCCAGCAGCAGACTCACTTCAGGGTACAATCAGCCCCAGCATTTT.